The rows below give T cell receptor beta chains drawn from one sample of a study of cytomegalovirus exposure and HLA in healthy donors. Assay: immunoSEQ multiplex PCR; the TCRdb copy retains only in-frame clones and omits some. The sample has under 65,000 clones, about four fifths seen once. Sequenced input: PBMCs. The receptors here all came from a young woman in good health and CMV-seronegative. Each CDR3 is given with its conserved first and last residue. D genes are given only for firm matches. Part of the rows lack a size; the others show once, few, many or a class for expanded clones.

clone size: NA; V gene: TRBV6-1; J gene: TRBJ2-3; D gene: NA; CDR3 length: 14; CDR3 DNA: TGTGCCAGCAATATAGCGGAAGACACAGATACGCAGTATTTT; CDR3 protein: CASNIAEDTDTQYF
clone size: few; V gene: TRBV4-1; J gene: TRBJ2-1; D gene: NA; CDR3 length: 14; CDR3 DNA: TGCGCCAGCAGCCAAGGCGGAACATACAATGAGCAGTTCTTC; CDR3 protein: CASSQGGTYNEQFF
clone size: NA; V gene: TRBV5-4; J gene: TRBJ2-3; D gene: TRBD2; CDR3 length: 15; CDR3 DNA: TGTGCCAGCAGAGCCCGGGGACTAGGCACAGATACGCAGTATTTT; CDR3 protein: CASRARGLGTDTQYF
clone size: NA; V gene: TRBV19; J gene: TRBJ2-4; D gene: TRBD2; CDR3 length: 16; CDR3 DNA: TGTGCCAGTAGACCCGGGACTAGCGGGAATTCACACATTCAGTACTTC; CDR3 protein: CASRPGTSGNSHIQYF
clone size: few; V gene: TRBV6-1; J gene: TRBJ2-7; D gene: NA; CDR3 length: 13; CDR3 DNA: TGTGCCAGCAGTAGGGCGGGGATGTACGAGCAGTACTTC; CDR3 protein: CASSRAGMYEQYF
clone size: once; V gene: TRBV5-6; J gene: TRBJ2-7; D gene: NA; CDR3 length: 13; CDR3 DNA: TGTGCCAGCAGCTTGGGGGGGGATTACGAGCAGTACTTC; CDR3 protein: CASSLGGDYEQYF
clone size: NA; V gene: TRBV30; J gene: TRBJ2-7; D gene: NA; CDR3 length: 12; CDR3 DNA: TGTGCCTGGAGGATCAGCTCCTACGAGCAGTACTTC; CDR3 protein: CAWRISSYEQYF
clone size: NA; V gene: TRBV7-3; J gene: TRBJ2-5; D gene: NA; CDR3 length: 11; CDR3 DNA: TGTGCCAGCACCTTCTTGGAGACCCAGTACTTC; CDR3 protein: CASTFLETQYF
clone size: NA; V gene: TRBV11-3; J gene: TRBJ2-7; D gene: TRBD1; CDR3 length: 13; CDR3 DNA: TGTGCCAGCAGCTGGGGACAGGGGTACGAGCAGTACTTC; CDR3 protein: CASSWGQGYEQYF
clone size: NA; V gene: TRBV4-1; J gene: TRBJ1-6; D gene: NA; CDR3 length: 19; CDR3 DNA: TGCGCCAGCAGCCATGAATCCCCTACAGGAGAAATTTATAATTCACCCCTCCACTTT; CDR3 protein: CASSHESPTGEIYNSPLHF
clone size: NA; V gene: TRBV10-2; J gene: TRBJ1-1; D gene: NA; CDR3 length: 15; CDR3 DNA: TGCGCCAGCAGTATCACAGGGACCGGGGACACTGAAGCTTTCTTT; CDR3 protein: CASSITGTGDTEAFF
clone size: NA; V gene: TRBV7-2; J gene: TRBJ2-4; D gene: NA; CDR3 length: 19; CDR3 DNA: TGTGCCAGCAGCTTAGTCCCCGGTTCGACAGGCCTAGCCAAAAACATTCAGTACTTC; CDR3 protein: CASSLVPGSTGLAKNIQYF
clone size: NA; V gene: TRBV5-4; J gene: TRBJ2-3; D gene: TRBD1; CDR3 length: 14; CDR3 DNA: TGTGCCAGCAGCTTACAGGGGGCCACAGATACGCAGTATTTT; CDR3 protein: CASSLQGATDTQYF
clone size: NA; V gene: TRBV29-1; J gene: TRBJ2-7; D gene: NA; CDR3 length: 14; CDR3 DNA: TGCAGCGCCAGGCTTAGCGGAAGCACCTACGAGCAGTACTTC; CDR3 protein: CSARLSGSTYEQYF
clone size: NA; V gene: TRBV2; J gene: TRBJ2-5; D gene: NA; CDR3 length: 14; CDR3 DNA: TGTGCCAGCAGAGAGGGCGGGAACCAAGAGACCCAGTACTTC; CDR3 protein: CASREGGNQETQYF
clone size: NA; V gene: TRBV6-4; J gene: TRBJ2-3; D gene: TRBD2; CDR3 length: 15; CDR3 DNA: TGTGCCAGCAGTGAAGGGACTAGCTCCACAGATACGCAGTATTTT; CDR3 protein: CASSEGTSSTDTQYF
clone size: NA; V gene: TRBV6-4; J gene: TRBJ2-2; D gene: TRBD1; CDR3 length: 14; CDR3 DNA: TGTGCCAGCAGTGGGACGACAGGGACCGGGGAGCTGTTTTTT; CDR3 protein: CASSGTTGTGELFF
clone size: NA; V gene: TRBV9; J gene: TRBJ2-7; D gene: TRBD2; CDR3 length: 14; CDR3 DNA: TGTGCCAGCAGCGCTTTCTCAGCGGGAAGGGAGCAGTACTTC; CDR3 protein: CASSAFSAGREQYF
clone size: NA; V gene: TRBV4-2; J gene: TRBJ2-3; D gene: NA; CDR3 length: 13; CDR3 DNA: TGTGCCAGCAGCCAAGATCCGGGAGATACGCAGTATTTT; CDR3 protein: CASSQDPGDTQYF
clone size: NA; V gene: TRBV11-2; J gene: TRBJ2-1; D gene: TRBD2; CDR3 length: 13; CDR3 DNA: TGTGCCAGCAGCTTTGCGGGAGGGGGTGAGCAGTTCTTC; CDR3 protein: CASSFAGGGEQFF
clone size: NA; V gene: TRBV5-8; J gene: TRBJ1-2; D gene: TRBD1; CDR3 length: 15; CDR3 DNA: TGTGCCAGCAGCTTGGATTGGGACAGGAGTAGAGGCTACACCTTC; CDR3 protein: CASSLDWDRSRGYTF
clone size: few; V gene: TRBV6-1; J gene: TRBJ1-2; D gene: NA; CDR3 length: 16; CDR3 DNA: TGTGCCAGCAGTGAAGGAGGCGGCCCAGATATTAATGGCTACACCTTC; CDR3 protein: CASSEGGGPDINGYTF
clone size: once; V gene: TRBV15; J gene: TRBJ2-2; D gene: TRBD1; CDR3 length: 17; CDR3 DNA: TGTGCCACCAGCAGAGGCCAGGGACAGGGAGGCGTCGGGGAGCTGTTTTTT; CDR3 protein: CATSRGQGQGGVGELFF
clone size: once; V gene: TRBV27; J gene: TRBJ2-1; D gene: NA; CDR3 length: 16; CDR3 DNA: TGTGCCAGCAGTCCATCTAGCCCTCTAGTGGGGAATGAGCAGTTCTTC; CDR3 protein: CASSPSSPLVGNEQFF
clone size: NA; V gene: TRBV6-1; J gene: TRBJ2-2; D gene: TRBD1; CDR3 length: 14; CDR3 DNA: TGTGCCAGCAGTGGGGACAGGGGGGCCGGGGAGCTGTTTTTT; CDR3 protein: CASSGDRGAGELFF
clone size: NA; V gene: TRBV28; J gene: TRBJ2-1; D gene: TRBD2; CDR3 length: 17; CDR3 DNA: TGTGCCAGCAGTCCAAATCCTAGCGGGAGGGATGGGAATGAGCAGTTCTTC; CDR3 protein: CASSPNPSGRDGNEQFF
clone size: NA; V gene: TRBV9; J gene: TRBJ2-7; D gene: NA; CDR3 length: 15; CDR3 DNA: TGTGCCAGCAGCTCGAGTTCGGGGCAGGGGATAGAGCAGTACTTC; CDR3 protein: CASSSSSGQGIEQYF
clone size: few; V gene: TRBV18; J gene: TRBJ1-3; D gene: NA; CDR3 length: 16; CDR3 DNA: TGTGCCAGCTCACCAGTCGCAGGCCAGACTGGAAACACCATATATTTT; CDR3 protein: CASSPVAGQTGNTIYF
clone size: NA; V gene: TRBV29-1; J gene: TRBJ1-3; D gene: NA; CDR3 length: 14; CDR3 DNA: TGCAGCGTTGAAGAGACAGGCTCTGGAAACACCATATATTTT; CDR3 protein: CSVEETGSGNTIYF
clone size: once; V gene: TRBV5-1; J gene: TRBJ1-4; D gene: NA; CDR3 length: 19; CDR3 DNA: TGCGCCAGCAGCGACGACCCCCCAGGAGTGGCAGGGACATTCGAAAAACTGTTTTTT; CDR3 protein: CASSDDPPGVAGTFEKLFF
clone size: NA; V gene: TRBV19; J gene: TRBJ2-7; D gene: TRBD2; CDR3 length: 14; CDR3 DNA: TGTGCCAGTAGTCTGCCGGGACTAGCGAACGAGCAGTACTTC; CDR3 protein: CASSLPGLANEQYF
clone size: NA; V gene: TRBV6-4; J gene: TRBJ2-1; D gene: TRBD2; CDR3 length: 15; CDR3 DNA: TGTGCCAGCAGTGACTCTAGCGGGAGTATGGATGGGCAGTTCTTC; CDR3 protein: CASSDSSGSMDGQFF
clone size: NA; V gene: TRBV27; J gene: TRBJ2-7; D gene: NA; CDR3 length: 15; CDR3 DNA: TGTGCCAGCAGTTTATCCTGGACACCAGTCTACGAGCAGTACTTC; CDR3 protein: CASSLSWTPVYEQYF
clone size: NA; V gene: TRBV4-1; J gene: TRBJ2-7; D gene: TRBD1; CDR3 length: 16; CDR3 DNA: TGCGCCAGCAGCCAAGTGGGCCGGGACAGCTCCTACGAGCAGTACTTC; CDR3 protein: CASSQVGRDSSYEQYF
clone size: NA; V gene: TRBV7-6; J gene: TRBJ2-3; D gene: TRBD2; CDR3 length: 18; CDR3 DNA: TGTGCCAGCAGCTTTCGGACTAGCGGGGGTGATTTGGCAGATACGCAGTATTTT; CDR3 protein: CASSFRTSGGDLADTQYF
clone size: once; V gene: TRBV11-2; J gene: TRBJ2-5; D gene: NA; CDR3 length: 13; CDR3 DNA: TGTGCCAGCAGCTTTCAGGGAAGCGAGACCCAGTACTTC; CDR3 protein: CASSFQGSETQYF
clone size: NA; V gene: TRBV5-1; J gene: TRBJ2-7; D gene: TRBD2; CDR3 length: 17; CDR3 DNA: TGCGCCAGCAGCCCCACCCTACTAGCGGGACTTCCCTACGAGCAGTACTTC; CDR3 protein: CASSPTLLAGLPYEQYF
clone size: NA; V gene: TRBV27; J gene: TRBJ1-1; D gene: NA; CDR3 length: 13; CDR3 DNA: TGTGCCACCCTGGGACTCCTCAGGTCTGAAGCTTTCTTT; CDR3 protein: CATLGLLRSEAFF
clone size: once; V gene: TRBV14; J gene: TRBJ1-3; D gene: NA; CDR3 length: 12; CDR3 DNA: TGTGCCAGCAGCTGGGAGGGAAACACCATATATTTT; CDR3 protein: CASSWEGNTIYF
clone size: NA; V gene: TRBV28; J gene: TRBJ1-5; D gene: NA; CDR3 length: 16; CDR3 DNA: TGTGCCAGCAGTTCCCCAGGGCAGGGTGTTCTACAGCCCCAGCATTTT; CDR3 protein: CASSSPGQGVLQPQHF